The clone carrying this T cell receptor beta chain counts as medium-sized. Time point specified: sample taken at primary tumor resection. Unsorted tumor, nontumor lung tissue or cryopreserved PBMC supplied the whole RNA. This sample is part of a study of spatial heterogeneity in lung cancer. TCRdb re-derived calls from the 5' RACE reads in MiXCR, one entry per CDR3 protein. Altogether fewer than 6,000 distinct CDR3 sequences are present, about 26% being singletons, with the ten largest covering about 16%. The CDR3 spans 15 residues. V lost 5 bases and J lost 2, with 10 bases in between. Here the sequenced sample was PBMCs, taken at surgery. The TCR originated in a male donor with early-stage non-small cell lung cancer. The chain is built from TRBV12-3 or TRBV12-4 and TRBJ1-6, with TRBD1 as a possible D gene (5 bases). CDR3 residues: CASSPRGAYNSPLHF. The CDR3 DNA sequence: TGTGCCAGCAGTCCCCGAGGGGCCTATAATTCACCCCTCCACTTT.